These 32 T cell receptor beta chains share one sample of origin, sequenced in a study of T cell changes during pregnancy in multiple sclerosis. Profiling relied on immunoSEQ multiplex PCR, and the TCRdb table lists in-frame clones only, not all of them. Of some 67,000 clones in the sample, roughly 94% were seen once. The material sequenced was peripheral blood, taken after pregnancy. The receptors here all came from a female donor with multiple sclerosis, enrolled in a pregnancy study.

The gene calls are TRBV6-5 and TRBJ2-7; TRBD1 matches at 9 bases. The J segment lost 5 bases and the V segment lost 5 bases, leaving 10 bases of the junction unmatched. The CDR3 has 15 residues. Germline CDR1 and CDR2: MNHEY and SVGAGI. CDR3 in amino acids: CASSRGGQGTHEQYF. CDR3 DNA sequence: TGTGCCAGCAGTCGCGGGGGACAGGGCACGCACGAGCAGTACTTC.

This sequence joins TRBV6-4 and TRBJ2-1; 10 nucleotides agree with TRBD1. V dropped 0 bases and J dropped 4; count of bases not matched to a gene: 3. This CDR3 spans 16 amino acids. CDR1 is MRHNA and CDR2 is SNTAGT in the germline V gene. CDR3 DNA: TGTGCCAGCAGTGACTCAGGGACAGGGGTTTACAATGAGCAGTTCTTC. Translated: CASSDSGTGVYNEQFF.

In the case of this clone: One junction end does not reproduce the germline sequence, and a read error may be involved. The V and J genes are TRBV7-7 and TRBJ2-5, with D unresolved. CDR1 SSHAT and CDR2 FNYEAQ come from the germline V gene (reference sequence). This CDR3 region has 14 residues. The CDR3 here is CASSPVGSLETQYF. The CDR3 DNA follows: TGTGCTAGCAGCCCCGTCGGGTCTTTGGAGACCCAGTACTTC.

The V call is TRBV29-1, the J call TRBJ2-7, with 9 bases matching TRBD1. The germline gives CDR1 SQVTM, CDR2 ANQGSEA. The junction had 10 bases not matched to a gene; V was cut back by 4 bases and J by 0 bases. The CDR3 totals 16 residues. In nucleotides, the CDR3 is TGCAGCGTTGCGGGACAGGGAAACCGCCTCTCCTACGAGCAGTACTTC. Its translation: CSVAGQGNRLSYEQYF.

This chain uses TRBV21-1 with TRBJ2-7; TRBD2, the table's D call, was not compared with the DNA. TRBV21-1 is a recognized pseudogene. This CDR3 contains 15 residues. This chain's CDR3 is CASSTGLLNSYEQYF. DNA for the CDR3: TGTGCCAGCAGCACGGGACTACTAAACTCCTACGAGCAGTACTTC.

For the CDR3, the DNA is TGCGCCAGCAGAAAGGGAAGGGCTAGCGGGATCTACAATGAGCAGTTCTTC. Translated: CASRKGRASGIYNEQFF. V is TRBV4-1 and J is TRBJ2-1; TRBD2 agrees at 9 bases. J was trimmed by 3 bases and V by 6 bases; bases with no gene match: 12. Germline CDR1 reads MGHRA; CDR2 reads YSYEKL. This CDR3 has 17 residues.

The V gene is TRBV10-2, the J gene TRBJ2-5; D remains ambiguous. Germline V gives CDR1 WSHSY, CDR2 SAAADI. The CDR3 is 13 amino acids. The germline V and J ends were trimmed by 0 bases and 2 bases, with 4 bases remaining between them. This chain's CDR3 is CASSESRQETQYF. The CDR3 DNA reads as TGCGCCAGCAGTGAGTCGCGACAAGAGACCCAGTACTTC.

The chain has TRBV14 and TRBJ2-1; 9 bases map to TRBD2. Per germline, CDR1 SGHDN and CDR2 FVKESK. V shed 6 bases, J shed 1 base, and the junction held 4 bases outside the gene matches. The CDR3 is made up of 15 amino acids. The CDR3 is CASSAAGGSYNEQFF. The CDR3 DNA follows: TGTGCCAGCAGTGCAGCGGGAGGTTCCTACAATGAGCAGTTCTTC.

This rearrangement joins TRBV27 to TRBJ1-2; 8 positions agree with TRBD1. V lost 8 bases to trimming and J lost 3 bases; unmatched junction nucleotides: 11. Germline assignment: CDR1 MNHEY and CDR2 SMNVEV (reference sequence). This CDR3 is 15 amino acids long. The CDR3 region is CASQPLTGVDYGYTF. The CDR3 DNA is TGTGCCAGCCAACCCCTGACAGGGGTGGACTATGGCTACACCTTC.

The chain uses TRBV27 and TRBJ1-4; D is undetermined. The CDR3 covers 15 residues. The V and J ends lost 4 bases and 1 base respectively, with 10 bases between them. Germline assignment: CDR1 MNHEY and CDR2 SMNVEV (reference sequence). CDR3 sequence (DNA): TGTGCCAGCAGTTCTAGTCGTGAAACTAATGAAAAACTGTTTTTT. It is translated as CASSSSRETNEKLFF.

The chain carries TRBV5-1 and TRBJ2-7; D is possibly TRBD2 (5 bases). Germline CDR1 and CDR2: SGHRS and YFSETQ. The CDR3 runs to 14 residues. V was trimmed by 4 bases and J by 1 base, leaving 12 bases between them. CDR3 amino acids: CASSLGRTSYEQYF. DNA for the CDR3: TGCGCCAGCAGCCTCGGACGGACTTCCTACGAGCAGTACTTC.

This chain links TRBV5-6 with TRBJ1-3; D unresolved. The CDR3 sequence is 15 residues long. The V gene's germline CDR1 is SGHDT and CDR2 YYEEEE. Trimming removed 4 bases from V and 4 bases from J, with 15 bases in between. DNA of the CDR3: TGTGCCAGCAGCAACCGGGCCTCGGGAGGAAACACCATATATTTT. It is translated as CASSNRASGGNTIYF.

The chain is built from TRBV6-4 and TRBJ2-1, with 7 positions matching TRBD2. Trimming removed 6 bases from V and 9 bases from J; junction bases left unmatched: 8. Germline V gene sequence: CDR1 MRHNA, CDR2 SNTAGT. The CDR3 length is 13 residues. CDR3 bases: TGTGCCAGCAGAAAATCCGGGGGGTTTGAGCAGTTCTTC. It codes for CASRKSGGFEQFF.

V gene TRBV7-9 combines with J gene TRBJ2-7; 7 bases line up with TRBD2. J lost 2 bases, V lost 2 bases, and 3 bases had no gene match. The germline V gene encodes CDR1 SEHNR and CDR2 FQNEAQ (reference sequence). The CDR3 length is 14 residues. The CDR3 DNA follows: TGTGCCAGCAGCTTAATGGCGGGAGCCTACGAGCAGTACTTC. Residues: CASSLMAGAYEQYF. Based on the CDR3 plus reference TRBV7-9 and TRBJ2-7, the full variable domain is DTGVSQNPRHKITKRGQNVTFRCDPISEHNRLYWYRQTLGQGPEFLTYFQNEAQLEKSRLLSDRFSAERPKGSFSTLEIQRTEQGDSAMYLCASSLMAGAYEQYFGPGTRLTVT.

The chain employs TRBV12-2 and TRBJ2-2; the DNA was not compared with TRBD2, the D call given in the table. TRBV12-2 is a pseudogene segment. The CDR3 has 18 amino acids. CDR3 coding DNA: TGTGCAAGTCGCCGAGGTAAGACTAGCGGAGGCCCCCCCGGGGAGCTGTTTTTT. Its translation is CASRRGKTSGGPPGELFF.

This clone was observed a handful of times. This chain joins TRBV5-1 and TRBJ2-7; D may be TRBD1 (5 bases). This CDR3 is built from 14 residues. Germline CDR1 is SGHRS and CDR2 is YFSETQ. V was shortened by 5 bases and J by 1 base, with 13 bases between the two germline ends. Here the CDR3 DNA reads TGCGCCAGCAGGCCCTCAGGGTTGTCCTACGAGCAGTACTTC. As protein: CASRPSGLSYEQYF.

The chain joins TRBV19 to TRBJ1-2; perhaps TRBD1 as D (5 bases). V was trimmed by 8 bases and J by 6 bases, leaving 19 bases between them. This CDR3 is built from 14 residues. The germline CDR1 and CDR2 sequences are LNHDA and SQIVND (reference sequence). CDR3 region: CASLPSGVEDGYTF. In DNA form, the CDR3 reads TGTGCCAGTCTTCCCTCGGGGGTGGAGGATGGCTACACCTTC.

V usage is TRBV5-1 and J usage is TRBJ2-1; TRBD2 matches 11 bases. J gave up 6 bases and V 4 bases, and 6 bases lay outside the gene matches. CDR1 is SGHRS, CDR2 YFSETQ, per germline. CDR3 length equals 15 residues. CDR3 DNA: TGCGCCAGCAGCGATCTAGCGGGAGGACTCAATGAGCAGTTCTTC. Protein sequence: CASSDLAGGLNEQFF.

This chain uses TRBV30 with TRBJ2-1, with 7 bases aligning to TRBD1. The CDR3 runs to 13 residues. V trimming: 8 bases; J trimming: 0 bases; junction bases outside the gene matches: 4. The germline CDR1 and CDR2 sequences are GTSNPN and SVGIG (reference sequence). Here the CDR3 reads CAGQESSYNEQFF. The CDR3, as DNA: TGTGCCGGACAGGAAAGCTCCTACAATGAGCAGTTCTTC.

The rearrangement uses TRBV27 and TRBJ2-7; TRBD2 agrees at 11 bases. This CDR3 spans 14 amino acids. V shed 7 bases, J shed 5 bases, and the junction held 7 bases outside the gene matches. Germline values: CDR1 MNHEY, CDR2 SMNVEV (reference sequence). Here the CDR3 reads CASIPTSGRDEQYF. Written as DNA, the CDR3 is TGTGCCAGCATCCCCACTAGCGGGAGAGACGAGCAGTACTTC.

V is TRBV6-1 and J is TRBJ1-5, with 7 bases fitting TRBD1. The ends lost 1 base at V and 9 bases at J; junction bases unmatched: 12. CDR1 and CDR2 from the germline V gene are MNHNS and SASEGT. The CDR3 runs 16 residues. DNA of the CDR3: TGTGCCAGCAGTGAAGGCGGGGACAGACTCGCGGGGCCCCAGCATTTT. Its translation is CASSEGGDRLAGPQHF.

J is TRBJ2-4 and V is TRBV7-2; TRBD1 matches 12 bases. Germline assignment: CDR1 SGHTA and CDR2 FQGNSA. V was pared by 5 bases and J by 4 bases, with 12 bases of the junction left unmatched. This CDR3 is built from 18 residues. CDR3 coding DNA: TGTGCCAGCAGCCCCAGGTTAGGGGACAGGGGGCTTAAAAACATTCAGTACTTC. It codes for CASSPRLGDRGLKNIQYF.

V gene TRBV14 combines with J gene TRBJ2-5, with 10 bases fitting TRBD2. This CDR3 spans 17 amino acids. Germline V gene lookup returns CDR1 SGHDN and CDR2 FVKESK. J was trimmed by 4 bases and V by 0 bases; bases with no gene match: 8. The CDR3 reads CASSQDSLAGVGETQYF. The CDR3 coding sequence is TGTGCCAGCAGCCAAGATTCGCTAGCGGGAGTGGGAGAGACCCAGTACTTC.

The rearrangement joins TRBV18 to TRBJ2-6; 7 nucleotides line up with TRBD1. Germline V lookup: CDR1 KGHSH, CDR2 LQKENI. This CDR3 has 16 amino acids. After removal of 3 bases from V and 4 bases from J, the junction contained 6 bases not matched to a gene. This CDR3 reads CASSPNRGTGANVLTF. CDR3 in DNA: TGTGCCAGCTCACCTAACAGGGGCACCGGGGCCAACGTCCTGACTTTC. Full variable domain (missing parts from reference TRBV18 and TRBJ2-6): NAGVMQNPRHLVRRRGQEARLRCSPMKGHSHVYWYRQLPEEGLKFMVYLQKENIIDESGMPKERFSAEFPKEGPSILRIQQVVRGDSAAYFCASSPNRGTGANVLTFGAGSRLTVL.

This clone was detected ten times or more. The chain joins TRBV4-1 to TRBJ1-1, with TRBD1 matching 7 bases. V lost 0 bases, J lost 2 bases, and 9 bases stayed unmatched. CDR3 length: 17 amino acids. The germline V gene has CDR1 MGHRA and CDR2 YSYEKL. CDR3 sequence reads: CASSQDLWGDSNTEAFF. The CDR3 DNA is TGCGCCAGCAGCCAAGACCTATGGGGGGACAGCAACACTGAAGCTTTCTTT.

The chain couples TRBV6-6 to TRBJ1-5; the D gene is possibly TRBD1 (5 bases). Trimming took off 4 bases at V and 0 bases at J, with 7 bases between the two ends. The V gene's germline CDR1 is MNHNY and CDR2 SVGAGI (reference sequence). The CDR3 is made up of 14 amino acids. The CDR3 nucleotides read TGTGCCAGCAGTTCCCAGGGTAGCAATCAGCCCCAGCATTTT. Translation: CASSSQGSNQPQHF.

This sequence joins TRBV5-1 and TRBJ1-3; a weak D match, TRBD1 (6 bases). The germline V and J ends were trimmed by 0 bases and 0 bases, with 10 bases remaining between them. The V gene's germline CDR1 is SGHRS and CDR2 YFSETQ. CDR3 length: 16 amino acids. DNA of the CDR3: TGCGCCAGCAGCTTGGGTTACAGGGCCTCTGGAAACACCATATATTTT. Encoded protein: CASSLGYRASGNTIYF. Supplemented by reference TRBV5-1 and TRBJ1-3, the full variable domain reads KAGVTQTPRYLIKTRGQQVTLSCSPISGHRSVSWYQQTPGQGLQFLFEYFSETQRNKGNFPGRFSGRQFSNSRSEMNVSTLELGDSALYLCASSLGYRASGNTIYFGEGSWLTVV.

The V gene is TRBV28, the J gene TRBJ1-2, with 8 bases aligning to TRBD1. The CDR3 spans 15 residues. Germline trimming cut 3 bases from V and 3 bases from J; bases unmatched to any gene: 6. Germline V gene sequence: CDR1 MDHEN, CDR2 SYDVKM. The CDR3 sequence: CASSFSTGADYGYTF. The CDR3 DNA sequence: TGTGCCAGCAGTTTTTCGACAGGGGCCGACTATGGCTACACCTTC.

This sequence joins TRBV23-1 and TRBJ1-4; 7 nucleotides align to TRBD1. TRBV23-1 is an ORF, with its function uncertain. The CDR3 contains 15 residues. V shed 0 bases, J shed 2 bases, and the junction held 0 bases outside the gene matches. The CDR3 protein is CASSQSQGTNEKLFF. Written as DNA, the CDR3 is TGCGCCAGCAGTCAATCACAGGGGACTAATGAAAAACTGTTTTTT.

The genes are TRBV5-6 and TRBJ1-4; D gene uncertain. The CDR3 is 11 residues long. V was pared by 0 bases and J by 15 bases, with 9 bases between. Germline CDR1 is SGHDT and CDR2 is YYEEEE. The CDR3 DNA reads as TGTGCCAGCAGCTTGGCGGGATTGATGTTTTTT. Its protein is CASSLAGLMFF.

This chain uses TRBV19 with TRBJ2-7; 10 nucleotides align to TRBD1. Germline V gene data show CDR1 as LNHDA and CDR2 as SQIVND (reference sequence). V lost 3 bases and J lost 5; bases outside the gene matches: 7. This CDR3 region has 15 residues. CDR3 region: CASSISGTGEDEQYF. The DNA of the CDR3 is TGTGCCAGTAGTATCTCCGGGACAGGGGAGGACGAGCAGTACTTC.

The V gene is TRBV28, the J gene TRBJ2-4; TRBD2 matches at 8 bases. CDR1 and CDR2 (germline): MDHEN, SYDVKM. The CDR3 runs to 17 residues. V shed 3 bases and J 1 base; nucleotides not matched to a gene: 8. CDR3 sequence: CASSLLGLGTAKNIQYF. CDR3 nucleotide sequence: TGTGCCAGCAGTTTGTTGGGACTAGGGACGGCCAAAAACATTCAGTACTTC.